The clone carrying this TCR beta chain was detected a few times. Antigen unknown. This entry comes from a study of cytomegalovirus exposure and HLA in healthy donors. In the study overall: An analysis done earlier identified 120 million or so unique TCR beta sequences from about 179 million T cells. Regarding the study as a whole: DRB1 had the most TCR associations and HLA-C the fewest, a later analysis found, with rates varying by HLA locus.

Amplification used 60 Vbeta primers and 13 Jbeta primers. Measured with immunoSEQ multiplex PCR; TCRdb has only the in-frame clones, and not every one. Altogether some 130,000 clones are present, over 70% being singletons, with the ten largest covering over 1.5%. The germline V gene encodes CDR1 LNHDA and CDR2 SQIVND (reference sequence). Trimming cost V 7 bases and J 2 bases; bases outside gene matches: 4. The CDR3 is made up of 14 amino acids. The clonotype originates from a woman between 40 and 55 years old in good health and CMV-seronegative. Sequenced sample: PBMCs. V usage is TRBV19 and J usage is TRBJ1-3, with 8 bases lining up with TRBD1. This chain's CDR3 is CASNRGATGNTIYF. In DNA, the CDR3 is TGTGCCAGTAACAGGGGGGCGACTGGAAACACCATATATTTT.